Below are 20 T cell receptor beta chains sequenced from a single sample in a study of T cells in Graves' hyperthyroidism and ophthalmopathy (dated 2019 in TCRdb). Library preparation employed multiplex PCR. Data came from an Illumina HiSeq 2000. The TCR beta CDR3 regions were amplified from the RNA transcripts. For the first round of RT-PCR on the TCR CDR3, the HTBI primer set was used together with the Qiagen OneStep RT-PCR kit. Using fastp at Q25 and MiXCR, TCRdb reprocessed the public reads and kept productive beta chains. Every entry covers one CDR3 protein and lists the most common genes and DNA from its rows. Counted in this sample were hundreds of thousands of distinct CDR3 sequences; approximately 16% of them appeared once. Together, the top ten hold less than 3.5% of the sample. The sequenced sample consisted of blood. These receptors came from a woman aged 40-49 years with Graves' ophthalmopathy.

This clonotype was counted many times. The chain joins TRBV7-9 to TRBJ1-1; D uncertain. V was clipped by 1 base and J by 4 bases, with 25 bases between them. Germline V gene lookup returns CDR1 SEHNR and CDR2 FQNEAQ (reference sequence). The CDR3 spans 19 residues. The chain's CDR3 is CASSLEAPSGPNLATEAFF. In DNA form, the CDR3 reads TGTGCCAGCAGCTTAGAGGCGCCGTCCGGCCCTAACCTGGCCACTGAAGCTTTCTTT.

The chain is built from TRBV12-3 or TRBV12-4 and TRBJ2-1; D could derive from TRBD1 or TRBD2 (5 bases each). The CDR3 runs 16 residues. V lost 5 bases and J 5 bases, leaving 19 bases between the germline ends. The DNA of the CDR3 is TGTGCCAGCAGTCCCGGGGCTAGGGGCCTCAACAATGAGCAGTTCTTC. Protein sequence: CASSPGARGLNNEQFF.

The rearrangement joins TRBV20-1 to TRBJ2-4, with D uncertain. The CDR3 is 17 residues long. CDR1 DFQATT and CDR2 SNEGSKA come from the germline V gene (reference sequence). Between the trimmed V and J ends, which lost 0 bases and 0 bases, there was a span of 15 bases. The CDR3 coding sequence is TGCAGTGCTAGAGATCTAGGCTCCCCACTAGCCAAAAACATTCAGTACTTC. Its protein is CSARDLGSPLAKNIQYF.

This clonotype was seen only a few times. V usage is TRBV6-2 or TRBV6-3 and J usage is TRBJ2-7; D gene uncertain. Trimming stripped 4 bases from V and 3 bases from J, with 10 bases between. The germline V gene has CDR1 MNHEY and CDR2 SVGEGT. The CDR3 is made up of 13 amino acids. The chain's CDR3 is CASSSERYYEQYF. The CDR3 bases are TGTGCCAGCAGTTCGGAACGGTACTACGAGCAGTACTTC.

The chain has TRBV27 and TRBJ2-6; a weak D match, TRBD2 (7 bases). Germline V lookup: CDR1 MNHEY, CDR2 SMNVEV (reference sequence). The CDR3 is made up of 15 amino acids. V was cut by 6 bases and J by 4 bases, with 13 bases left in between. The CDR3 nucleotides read TGTGCCAGCAGCCGAGGGGGGGTCGGGGCCAACGTCCTGACTTTC. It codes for CASSRGGVGANVLTF.

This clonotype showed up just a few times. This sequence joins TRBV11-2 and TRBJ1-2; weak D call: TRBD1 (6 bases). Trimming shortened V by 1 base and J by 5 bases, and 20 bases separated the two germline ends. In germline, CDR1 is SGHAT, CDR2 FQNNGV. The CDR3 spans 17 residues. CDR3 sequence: CASSLGVEANRVYGYTF. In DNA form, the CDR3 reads TGTGCCAGCAGCTTAGGGGTTGAAGCTAACAGGGTATATGGCTACACCTTC.

This chain's CDR3 is CASSMTGSGRSYTF. In DNA form, the CDR3 reads TGTGCCAGCAGCATGACAGGGTCGGGTCGGAGCTACACCTTC. The chain carries TRBV25-1 and TRBJ1-2, with 7 bases aligning to TRBD1. Germline values: CDR1 MGHDK, CDR2 SYGVNS. The CDR3 covers 14 residues. V lost 6 bases, J lost 9 bases, and 13 bases stayed unmatched.

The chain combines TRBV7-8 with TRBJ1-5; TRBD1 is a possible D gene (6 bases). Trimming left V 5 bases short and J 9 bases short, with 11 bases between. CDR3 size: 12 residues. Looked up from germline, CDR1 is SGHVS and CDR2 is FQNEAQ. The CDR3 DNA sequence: TGTGCCAGCAGCCTGGACAGCTCGCCCCAGCATTTT. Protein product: CASSLDSSPQHF.

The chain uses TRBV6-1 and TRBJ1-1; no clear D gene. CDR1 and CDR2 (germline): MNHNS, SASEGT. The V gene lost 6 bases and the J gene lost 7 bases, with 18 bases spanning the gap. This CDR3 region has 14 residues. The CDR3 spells CASSYRGSGYEAFF. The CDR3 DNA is TGTGCCAGCAGCTATCGTGGAAGTGGATATGAAGCTTTCTTT.

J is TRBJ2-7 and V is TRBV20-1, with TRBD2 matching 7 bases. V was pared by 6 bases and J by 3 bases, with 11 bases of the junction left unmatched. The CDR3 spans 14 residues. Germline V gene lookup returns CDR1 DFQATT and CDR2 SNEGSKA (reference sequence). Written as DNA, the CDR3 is TGCAGTGCCCCAAGGGCGGGAGTATTCTACGAGCAGTACTTC. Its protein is CSAPRAGVFYEQYF.

The CDR3 DNA follows: TGTGCCATCAGTGAGGGGTTCGCCTACGAGCAGTACTTC. Translated, it gives CAISEGFAYEQYF. The V call is TRBV10-3, the J call TRBJ2-7; D not resolved. This CDR3 region has 13 residues. Germline V lookup: CDR1 ENHRY, CDR2 SYGVKD. V shed 2 bases and J shed 2 bases, with 7 bases lying between them.

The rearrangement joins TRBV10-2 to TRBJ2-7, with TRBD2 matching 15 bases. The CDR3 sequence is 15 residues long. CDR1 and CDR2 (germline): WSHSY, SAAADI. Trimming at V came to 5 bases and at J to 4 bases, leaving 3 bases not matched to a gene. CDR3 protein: CASSPGLAGGYEQYF. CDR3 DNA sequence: TGCGCCAGCAGTCCGGGACTAGCGGGAGGATACGAGCAGTACTTC.

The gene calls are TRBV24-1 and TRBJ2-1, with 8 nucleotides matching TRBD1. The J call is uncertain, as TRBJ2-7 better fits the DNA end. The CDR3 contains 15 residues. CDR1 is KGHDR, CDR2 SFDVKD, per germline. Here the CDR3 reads CATSDSGQVLNEQYF. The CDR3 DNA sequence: TGTGCCACCAGTGATTCGGGACAGGTCCTCAATGAGCAGTACTTC.

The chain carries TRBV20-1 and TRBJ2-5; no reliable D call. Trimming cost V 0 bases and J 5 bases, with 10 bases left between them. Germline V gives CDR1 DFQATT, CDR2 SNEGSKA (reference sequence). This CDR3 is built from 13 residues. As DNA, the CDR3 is TGCAGTGCTAGAGATAGATTGGGGGAGACCCAGTACTTC. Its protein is CSARDRLGETQYF.

The CDR3 DNA follows: TGTGCCACCGGGCGGGGGGGAACCTATAGCAATCAGCCCCAGCATTTT. Translating it yields CATGRGGTYSNQPQHF. This sequence joins TRBV6-1 and TRBJ1-5, with D possibly matching TRBD1 (5 bases). Looked up from germline, CDR1 is MNHNS and CDR2 is SASEGT. Trimming left V 10 bases short and J 0 bases short, with 19 bases between. The CDR3 is 16 amino acids.

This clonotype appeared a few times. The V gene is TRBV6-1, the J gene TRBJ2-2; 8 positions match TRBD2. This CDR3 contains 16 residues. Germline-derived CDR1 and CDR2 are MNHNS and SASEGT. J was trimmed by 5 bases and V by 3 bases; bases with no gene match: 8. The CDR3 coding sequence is TGTGCCAGCAGTGACCCGCGGGGGGCGGGAACCGGGGAGCTGTTTTTT. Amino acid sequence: CASSDPRGAGTGELFF.

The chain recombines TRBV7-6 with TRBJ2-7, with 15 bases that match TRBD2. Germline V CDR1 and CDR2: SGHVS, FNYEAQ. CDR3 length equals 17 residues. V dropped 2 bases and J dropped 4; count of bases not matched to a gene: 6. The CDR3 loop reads CASSLFGLAGGGYEQYF. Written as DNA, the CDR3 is TGTGCCAGCAGCTTATTCGGACTAGCGGGAGGGGGGTACGAGCAGTACTTC. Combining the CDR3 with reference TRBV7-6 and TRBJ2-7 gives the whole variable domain GAGVSQSPRYKVTKRGQDVALRCDPISGHVSLYWYRQALGQGPEFLTYFNYEAQQDKSGLPNDRFSAERPEGSISTLTIQRTEQRDSAMYRCASSLFGLAGGGYEQYFGPGTRLTVT.

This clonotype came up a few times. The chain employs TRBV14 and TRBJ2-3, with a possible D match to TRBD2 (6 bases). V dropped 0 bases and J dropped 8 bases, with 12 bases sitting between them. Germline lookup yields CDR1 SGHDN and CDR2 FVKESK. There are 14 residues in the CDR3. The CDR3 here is CASSQEITGVTQYF. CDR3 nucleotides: TGTGCCAGCAGCCAAGAGATTACGGGGGTTACGCAGTATTTT.

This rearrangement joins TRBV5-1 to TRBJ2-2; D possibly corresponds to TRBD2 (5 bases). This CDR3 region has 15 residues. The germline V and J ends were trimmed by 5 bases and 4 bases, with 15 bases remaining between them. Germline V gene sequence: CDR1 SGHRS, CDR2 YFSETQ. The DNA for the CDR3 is TGCGCCAGCAGTAGTCTAGCAGACTCCACCGGGGAGCTGTTTTTT. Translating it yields CASSSLADSTGELFF.

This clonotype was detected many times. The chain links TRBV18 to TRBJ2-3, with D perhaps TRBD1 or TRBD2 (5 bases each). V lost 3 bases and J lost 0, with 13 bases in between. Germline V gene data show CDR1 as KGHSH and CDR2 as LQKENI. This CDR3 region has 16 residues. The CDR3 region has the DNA TGTGCCAGCTCACCTGTTGGGACGTATAGCACAGATACGCAGTATTTT. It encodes CASSPVGTYSTDTQYF.